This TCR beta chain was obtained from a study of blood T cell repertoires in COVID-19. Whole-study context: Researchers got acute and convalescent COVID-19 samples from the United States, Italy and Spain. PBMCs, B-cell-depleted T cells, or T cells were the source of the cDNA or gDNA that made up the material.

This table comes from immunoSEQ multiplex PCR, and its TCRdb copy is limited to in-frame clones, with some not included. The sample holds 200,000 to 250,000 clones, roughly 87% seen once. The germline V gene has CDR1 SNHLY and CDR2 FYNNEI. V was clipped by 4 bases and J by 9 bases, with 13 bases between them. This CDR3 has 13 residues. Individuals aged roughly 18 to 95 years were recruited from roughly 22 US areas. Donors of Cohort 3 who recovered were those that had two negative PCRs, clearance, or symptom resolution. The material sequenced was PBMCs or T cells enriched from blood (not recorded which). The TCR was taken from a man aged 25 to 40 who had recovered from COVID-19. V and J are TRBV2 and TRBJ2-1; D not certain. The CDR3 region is CASSVILDVEQFF. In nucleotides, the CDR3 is TGTGCCAGCAGTGTTATCCTAGATGTTGAGCAGTTCTTC. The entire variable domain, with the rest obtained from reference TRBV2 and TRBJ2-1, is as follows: EPEVTQTPSHQVTQMGQEVILRCVPISNHLYFYWYRQILGQKVEFLVSFYNNEISEKSEIFDDQFSVERPDGSNFTLKIRSTKLEDSAMYFCASSVILDVEQFFGPGTRLTVL.